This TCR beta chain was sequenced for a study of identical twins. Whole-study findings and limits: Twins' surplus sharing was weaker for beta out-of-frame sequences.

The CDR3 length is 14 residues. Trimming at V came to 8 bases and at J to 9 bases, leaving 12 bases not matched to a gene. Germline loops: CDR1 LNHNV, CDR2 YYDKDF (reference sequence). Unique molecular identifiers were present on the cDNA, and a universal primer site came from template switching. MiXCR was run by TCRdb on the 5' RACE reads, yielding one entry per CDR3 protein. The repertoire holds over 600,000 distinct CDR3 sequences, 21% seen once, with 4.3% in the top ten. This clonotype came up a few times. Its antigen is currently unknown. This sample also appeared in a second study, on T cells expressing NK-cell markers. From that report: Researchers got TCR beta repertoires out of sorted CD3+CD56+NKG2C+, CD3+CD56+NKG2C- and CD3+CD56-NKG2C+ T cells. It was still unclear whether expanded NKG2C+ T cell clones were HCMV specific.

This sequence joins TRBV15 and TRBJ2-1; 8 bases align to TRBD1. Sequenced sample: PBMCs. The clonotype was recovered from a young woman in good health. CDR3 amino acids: CATSDRARNSEQFF. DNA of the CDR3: TGTGCCACCTCGGACAGGGCCAGAAATAGTGAGCAGTTCTTC.